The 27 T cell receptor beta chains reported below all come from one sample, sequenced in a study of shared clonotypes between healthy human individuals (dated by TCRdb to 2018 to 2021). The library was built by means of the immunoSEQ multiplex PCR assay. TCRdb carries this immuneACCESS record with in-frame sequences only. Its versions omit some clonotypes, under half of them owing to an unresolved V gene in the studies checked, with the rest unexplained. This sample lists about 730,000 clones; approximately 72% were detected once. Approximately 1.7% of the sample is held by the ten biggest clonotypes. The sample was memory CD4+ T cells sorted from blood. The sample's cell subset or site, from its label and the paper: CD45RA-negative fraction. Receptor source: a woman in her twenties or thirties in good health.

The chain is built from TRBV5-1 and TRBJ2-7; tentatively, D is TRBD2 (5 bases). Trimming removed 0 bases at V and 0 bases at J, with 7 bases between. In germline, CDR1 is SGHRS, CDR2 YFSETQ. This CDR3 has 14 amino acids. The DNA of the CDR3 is TGCGCCAGCAGCTTGGTCGGGATCTCCTACGAGCAGTACTTC. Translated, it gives CASSLVGISYEQYF.

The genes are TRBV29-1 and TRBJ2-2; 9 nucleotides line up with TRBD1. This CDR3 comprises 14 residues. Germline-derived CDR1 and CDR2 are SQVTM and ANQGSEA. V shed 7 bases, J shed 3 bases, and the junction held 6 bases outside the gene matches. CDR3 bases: TGCAGCGCAAGGACAGGGGTTGACACCGGGGAGCTGTTTTTT. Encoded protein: CSARTGVDTGELFF.

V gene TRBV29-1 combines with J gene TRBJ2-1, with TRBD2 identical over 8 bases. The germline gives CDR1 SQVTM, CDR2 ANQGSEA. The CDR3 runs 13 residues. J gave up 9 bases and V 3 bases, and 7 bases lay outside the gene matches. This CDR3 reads CSVEKGRGGEQFF. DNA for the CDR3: TGCAGCGTTGAGAAGGGCCGGGGGGGTGAGCAGTTCTTC.

This CDR3 is CASKSFWDPDIQYF. In nucleotides, the CDR3 is TGTGCCAGCAAGTCTTTCTGGGATCCGGACATTCAGTACTTC. This chain uses TRBV2 with TRBJ2-4; no definite D call. This CDR3 comprises 14 residues. The germline V gene encodes CDR1 SNHLY and CDR2 FYNNEI. V dropped 7 bases and J dropped 8 bases, with 18 bases sitting between them.

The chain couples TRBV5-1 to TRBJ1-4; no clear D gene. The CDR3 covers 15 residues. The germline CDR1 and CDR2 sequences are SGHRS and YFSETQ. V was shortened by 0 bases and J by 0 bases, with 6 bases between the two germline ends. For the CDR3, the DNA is TGCGCCAGCAGCTTGGGGCGGGCAACTAATGAAAAACTGTTTTTT. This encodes CASSLGRATNEKLFF.

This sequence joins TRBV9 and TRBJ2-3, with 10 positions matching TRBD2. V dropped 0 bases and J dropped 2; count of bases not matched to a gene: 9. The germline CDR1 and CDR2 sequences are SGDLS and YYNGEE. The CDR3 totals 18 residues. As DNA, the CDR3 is TGTGCCAGCAGCGTAGGGCTAGCGGGGGTTGGGCCCACAGATACGCAGTATTTT. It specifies CASSVGLAGVGPTDTQYF.

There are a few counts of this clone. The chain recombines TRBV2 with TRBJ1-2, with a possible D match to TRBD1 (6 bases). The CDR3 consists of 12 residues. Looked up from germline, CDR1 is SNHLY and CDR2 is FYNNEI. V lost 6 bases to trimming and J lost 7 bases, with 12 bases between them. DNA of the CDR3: TGTGCCAGCAGAGGACAGCCTTTTGGCTACACCTTC. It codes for CASRGQPFGYTF.

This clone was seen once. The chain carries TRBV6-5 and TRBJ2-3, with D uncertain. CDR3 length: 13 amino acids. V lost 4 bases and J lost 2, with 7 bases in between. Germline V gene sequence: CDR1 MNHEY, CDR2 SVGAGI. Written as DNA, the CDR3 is TGTGCCAGCAGTTCGTCCTACACAGATACGCAGTATTTT. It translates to CASSSSYTDTQYF.

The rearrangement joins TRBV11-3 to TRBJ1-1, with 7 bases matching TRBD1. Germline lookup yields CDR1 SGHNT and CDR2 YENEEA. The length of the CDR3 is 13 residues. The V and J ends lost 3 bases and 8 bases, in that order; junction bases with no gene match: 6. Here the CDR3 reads CASSFRRDREAFF. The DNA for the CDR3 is TGTGCCAGCAGCTTCCGGAGGGACAGAGAAGCTTTCTTT.

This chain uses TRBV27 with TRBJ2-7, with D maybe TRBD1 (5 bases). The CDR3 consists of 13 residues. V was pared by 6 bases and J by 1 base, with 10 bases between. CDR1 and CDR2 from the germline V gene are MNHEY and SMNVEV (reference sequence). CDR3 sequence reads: CASRTDISYEQYF. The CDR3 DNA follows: TGTGCCAGCAGAACGGACATATCCTACGAGCAGTACTTC.

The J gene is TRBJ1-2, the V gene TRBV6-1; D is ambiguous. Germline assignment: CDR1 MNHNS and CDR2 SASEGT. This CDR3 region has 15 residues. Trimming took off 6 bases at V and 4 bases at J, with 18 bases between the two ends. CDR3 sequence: CASRDYTYSLYGYTF. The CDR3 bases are TGTGCCAGCAGGGATTACACTTACAGCCTCTATGGCTACACCTTC.

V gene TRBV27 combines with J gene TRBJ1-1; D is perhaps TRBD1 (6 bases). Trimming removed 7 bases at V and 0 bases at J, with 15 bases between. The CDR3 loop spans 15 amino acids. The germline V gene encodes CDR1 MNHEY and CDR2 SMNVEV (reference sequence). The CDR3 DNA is TGTGCCAGCACTAGACGGAGGGGGTTGAACACTGAAGCTTTCTTT. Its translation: CASTRRRGLNTEAFF.

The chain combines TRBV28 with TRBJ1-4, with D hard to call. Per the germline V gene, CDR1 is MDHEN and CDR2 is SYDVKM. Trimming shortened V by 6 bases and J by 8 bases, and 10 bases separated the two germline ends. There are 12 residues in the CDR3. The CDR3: CASSTGWEKLFF. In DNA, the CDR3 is TGTGCCAGCAGCACCGGGTGGGAAAAACTGTTTTTT.

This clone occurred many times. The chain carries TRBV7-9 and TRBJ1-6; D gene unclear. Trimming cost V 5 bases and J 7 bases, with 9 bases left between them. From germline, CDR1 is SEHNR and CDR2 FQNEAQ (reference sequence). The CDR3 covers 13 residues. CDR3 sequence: CASSPQSNSPLHF. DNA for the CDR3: TGTGCCAGCAGCCCACAGTCAAATTCACCCCTCCACTTT.

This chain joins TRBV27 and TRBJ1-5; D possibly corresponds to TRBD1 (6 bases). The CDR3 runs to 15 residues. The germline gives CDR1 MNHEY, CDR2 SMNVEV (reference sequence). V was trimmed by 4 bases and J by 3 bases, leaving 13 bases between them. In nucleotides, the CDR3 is TGTGCCAGCAGTTCCACGACAGGAAACAATCAGCCCCAGCATTTT. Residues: CASSSTTGNNQPQHF.

This CDR3 is CATEAGDGETQYF. CDR3 DNA sequence: TGTGCCACCGAGGCGGGGGATGGAGAGACCCAGTACTTC. This chain connects TRBV27 to TRBJ2-5, with 7 nucleotides matching TRBD2. This CDR3 spans 13 amino acids. J gave up 4 bases and V 10 bases, and 9 bases lay outside the gene matches. Germline CDR1 is MNHEY and CDR2 is SMNVEV (reference sequence).

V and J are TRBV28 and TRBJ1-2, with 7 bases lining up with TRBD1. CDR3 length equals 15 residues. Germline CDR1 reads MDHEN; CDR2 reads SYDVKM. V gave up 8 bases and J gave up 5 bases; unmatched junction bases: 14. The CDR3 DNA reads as TGTGCCAGCGCCCCCGGGACAGCGCAGGAGTATGGCTACACCTTC. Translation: CASAPGTAQEYGYTF.

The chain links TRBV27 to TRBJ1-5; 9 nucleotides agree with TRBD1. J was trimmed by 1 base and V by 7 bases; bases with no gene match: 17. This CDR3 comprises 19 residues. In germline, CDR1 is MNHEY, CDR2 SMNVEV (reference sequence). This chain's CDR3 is CASIPREGQGVRSNQPQHF. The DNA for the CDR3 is TGTGCCAGCATCCCAAGGGAGGGACAGGGCGTACGAAGCAATCAGCCCCAGCATTTT.

CDR3 bases: TGCGCCAGCAGCCAGCGGGATGGAGACGAGCAGTACTTC. Translation gives CASSQRDGDEQYF. The V gene is TRBV4-1, the J gene TRBJ2-5; possibly TRBD2 for D (6 bases). With the DNA end fitting TRBJ2-7 better, the J assignment may be wrong. The germline CDR1 and CDR2 sequences are MGHRA and YSYEKL. The CDR3 extends over 13 amino acids.

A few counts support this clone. CDR3 DNA: TGTGCCAGCAGTTACCCCGGGACAGGGGTAGAGACCCAGTACTTC. Amino acids: CASSYPGTGVETQYF. V usage is TRBV6-5 and J usage is TRBJ2-5; 10 bases are a match to TRBD1. CDR3 length equals 15 residues. Losses at the gene ends were 2 bases for V and 4 bases for J; bases not matched to a gene: 4. Per germline, CDR1 MNHEY and CDR2 SVGAGI.

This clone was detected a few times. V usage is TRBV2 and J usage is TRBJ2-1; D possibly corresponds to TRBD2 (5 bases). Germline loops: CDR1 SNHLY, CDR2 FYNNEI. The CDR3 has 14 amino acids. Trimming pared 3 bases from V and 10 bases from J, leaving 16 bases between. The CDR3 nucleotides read TGTGCCAGCAGTGACCCCGGAGGCCCCCCGGAGCAGTTCTTC. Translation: CASSDPGGPPEQFF.

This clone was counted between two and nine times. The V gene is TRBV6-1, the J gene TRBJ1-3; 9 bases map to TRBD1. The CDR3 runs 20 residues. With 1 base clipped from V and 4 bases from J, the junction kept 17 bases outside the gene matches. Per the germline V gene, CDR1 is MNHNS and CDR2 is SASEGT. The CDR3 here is CASSEDGTGTGFGFGNTIYF. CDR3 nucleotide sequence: TGTGCCAGCAGTGAAGACGGAACCGGGACAGGGTTCGGTTTCGGAAACACCATATATTTT.

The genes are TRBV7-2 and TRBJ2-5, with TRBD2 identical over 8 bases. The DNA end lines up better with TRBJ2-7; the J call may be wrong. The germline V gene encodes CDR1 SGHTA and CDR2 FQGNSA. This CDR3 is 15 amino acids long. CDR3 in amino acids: CASSLASGSSYEQYF. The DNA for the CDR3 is TGTGCCAGCAGCTTAGCAAGCGGGAGCTCCTACGAGCAGTACTTC.

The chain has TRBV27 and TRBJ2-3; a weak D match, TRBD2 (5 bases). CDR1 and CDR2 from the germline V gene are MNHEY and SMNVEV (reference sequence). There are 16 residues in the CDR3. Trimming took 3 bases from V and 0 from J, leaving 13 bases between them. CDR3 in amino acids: CASSLDWLSSTDTQYF. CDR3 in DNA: TGTGCCAGCAGTTTGGACTGGCTTTCTAGCACAGATACGCAGTATTTT.

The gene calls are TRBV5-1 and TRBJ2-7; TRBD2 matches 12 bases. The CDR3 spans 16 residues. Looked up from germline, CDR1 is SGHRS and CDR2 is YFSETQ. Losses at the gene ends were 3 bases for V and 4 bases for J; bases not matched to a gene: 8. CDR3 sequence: CASSSQRTSGNYEQYF. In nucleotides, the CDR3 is TGCGCCAGCAGCTCACAACGGACTAGCGGGAATTACGAGCAGTACTTC.

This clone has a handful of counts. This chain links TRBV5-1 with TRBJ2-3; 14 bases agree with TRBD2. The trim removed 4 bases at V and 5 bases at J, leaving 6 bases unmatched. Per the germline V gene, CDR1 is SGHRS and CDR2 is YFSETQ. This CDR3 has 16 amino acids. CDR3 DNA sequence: TGCGCCAGCAGCATGGGACTAGCGGGAGAGAAAGATACGCAGTATTTT. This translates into CASSMGLAGEKDTQYF.

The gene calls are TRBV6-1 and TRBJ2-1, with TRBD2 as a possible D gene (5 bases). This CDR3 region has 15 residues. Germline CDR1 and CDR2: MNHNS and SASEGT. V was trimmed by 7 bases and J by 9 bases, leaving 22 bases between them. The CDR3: CASKAGATRDGEQFF. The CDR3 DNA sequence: TGTGCCAGCAAGGCGGGCGCTACCCGGGATGGTGAGCAGTTCTTC.